Listed here are 17 T cell receptor beta chains from one sample, sequenced in a study of blood T cells in healthy people across ages. Through a sample-barcoded 5' primer and a J-beta primer mix, a second PCR was run for roughly 7 to 11 cycles. A single record per CDR3 protein comes from TCRdb applying MiXCR to the 5' RACE reads. This table has about 640,000 distinct CDR3 sequences, less than 35% appearing once. The sequenced sample consisted of blood. The source of these receptors is a woman at least 80 years old in good health.

This clonotype was recorded many times. The chain recombines TRBV4-3 with TRBJ2-1; D ambiguous. Trimming left V 2 bases short and J 0 bases short, with 11 bases between. This CDR3 has 16 residues. From germline, CDR1 is LGHNA and CDR2 YSLEER. CDR3 region: CASSQSHRRSYNEQFF. CDR3 in DNA: TGCGCCAGCAGCCAAAGTCACCGCCGCTCCTACAATGAGCAGTTCTTC.

This clonotype was detected ten times or more. This chain joins TRBV27 and TRBJ2-1, with D hard to call. Trimming left V 9 bases short and J 6 bases short, with 15 bases between. This CDR3 has 13 amino acids. Germline CDR1 reads MNHEY; CDR2 reads SMNVEV (reference sequence). The CDR3 region is CASGFRAVNEQFF. The CDR3 nucleotides are TGTGCCAGTGGGTTTCGGGCGGTCAATGAGCAGTTCTTC.

V gene TRBV11-2 combines with J gene TRBJ2-5; unclear D gene. Gene TRBJ2-4 matches the end of the DNA better, so the J call may be wrong. This CDR3 comprises 18 residues. Germline V CDR1 and CDR2: SGHAT, FQNNGV. CDR3 sequence (DNA): TGTGCCAGCAGCTTAGATTCAGGTTCGAGGATAGCCAAAAACATTCAGTACTTC. Translating it yields CASSLDSGSRIAKNIQYF.

About this clonotype: With a much larger clone just one base away, this may be a read error. The rearrangement joins TRBV11-3 to TRBJ2-1, with 10 positions matching TRBD2. The better agreement between TRBJ2-7 and the DNA end casts doubt on the J call. The CDR3 is made up of 18 amino acids. Germline CDR1 reads SGHNT; CDR2 reads YENEEA. Here the CDR3 reads CASSLAVASGGVYNEQYF. DNA for the CDR3: TGTGCCAGCAGCTTAGCTGTGGCTAGCGGGGGTGTCTACAATGAGCAGTACTTC.

Points on this clonotype: A read error is possible here, since a much larger clone lies one base away. The CDR3 does not close with the conserved phenylalanine or tryptophan, likely indicating a read error. The chain combines TRBV9 with TRBJ2-3, with 10 bases aligning to TRBD2. Germline V gene sequence: CDR1 SGDLS, CDR2 YYNGEE. This CDR3 comprises 15 residues. J lost 5 bases, V lost 2 bases, and 5 bases had no gene match. The CDR3 bases are TGTGCCAGCAGCGTGGAAGCGGGGGGGCGAGATACGCAGTATCTT. Protein sequence: CASSVEAGGRDTQYL.

Remarks on this clonotype: A read error may explain this, as a much larger clone is one base away. The V call is TRBV7-7, the J call TRBJ2-7; D not certain. V was pared by 1 base and J by 7 bases, with 11 bases between. Germline CDR1 reads SSHAT; CDR2 reads FNYEAQ (reference sequence). This CDR3 has 13 amino acids. The CDR3 nucleotides read TGTGCCAGCAGCTTAGTGACCTCCCATGAGCAGTACTTC. This sequence encodes CASSLVTSHEQYF.

The chain combines TRBV7-9 with TRBJ2-7; no definite D call. This CDR3 spans 14 amino acids. Trimming stripped 4 bases from V and 2 bases from J, with 12 bases between. Germline CDR1 SEHNR, CDR2 FQNEAQ (reference sequence). Written as DNA, the CDR3 is TGTGCCAGCAGCTCAGTCGCGGAGACCTACGAGCAGTACTTC. Encoded protein: CASSSVAETYEQYF.

The rearrangement links TRBV27 to TRBJ2-5, with D possibly being TRBD2 (6 bases). The CDR3 runs to 16 residues. V was shortened by 8 bases and J by 2 bases, with 21 bases between the two germline ends. Germline CDR1 MNHEY, CDR2 SMNVEV (reference sequence). CDR3 coding DNA: TGTGCCAGCGGCGCTCTAGTAGGGAGGCCTCAAGAGACCCAGTACTTC. Translation gives CASGALVGRPQETQYF.

V gene TRBV20-1 combines with J gene TRBJ2-4; tentatively, D is TRBD1 (6 bases). The last part of the DNA fits TRBJ2-5 better; the J call may be wrong. Germline V gives CDR1 DFQATT, CDR2 SNEGSKA (reference sequence). The CDR3 extends over 15 amino acids. The CDR3 reads CSARDWADRGETQYF. The CDR3 bases are TGCAGTGCTAGAGATTGGGCGGACAGAGGGGAGACCCAGTACTTC.

This clonotype occurred many times. CDR3 residues: CSAREMDKSYEQYF. The CDR3 nucleotides read TGCAGTGCTAGAGAAATGGACAAGTCCTACGAGCAGTACTTC. V is TRBV20-1 and J is TRBJ2-7; maybe TRBD1 (5 bases). Trimming left V 0 bases short and J 1 base short, with 10 bases between. The CDR3 loop spans 14 amino acids. The germline V gene encodes CDR1 DFQATT and CDR2 SNEGSKA (reference sequence).

Worth noting for this clonotype: A much larger clone is a single base away; this may be a read error. This rearrangement joins TRBV7-3 to TRBJ2-5; D is perhaps TRBD1 (6 bases). Trimming removed 1 base at V and 11 bases at J, with 14 bases between. Germline V gene sequence: CDR1 SGHTA, CDR2 FQGTGA. CDR3 size: 13 residues. The CDR3 sequence is CASSLSLGAEQYF. CDR3 DNA sequence: TGTGCCAGCAGCTTAAGTTTGGGGGCTGAGCAGTACTTC.

This clonotype was detected a few times. The gene calls are TRBV28 and TRBJ2-1; D gene unclear. The length of the CDR3 is 13 residues. Per the germline V gene, CDR1 is MDHEN and CDR2 is SYDVKM. Trimming stripped 6 bases from V and 5 bases from J, with 11 bases between. In DNA, the CDR3 is TGTGCCAGCAGACTAACACTCGACAATGAGCAGTTCTTC. Translating it yields CASRLTLDNEQFF.

In this sample, this clonotype turned up a few times. The chain recombines TRBV30 with TRBJ2-6; 9 nucleotides agree with TRBD1. Looked up from germline, CDR1 is GTSNPN and CDR2 is SVGIG (reference sequence). Trimming at V came to 3 bases and at J to 2 bases, leaving 2 bases not matched to a gene. This CDR3 is built from 15 residues. CDR3 in amino acids: CAWRRQGAGANVLTF. The DNA of the CDR3 is TGTGCCTGGAGAAGACAGGGGGCTGGGGCCAACGTCCTGACTTTC.

The chain combines TRBV7-2 with TRBJ2-7; D unresolved. TRBJ2-5 matches the DNA end more closely, so the J call is doubtful. The CDR3 runs 13 residues. The germline gives CDR1 SGHTA, CDR2 FQGNSA. The CDR3 sequence: CASSIGGVETQYF. CDR3 DNA sequence: TGTGCCAGCAGCATCGGTGGGGTGGAGACCCAGTACTTC.

The gene calls are TRBV7-6 and TRBJ1-1; 8 bases are a match to TRBD1. V dropped 4 bases and J dropped 4; count of bases not matched to a gene: 8. Germline V gene sequence: CDR1 SGHVS, CDR2 FNYEAQ. The CDR3 sequence is 15 residues long. CDR3 residues: CASSSYTGGFTEAFF. Written as DNA, the CDR3 is TGTGCCAGCAGCTCTTACACAGGGGGGTTCACTGAAGCTTTCTTT.

For this clonotype: The junction departs from germline at one end; a sequencing error may be responsible. The V gene is TRBV6-1, the J gene TRBJ2-3; D could derive from TRBD1 or TRBD2 (6 bases each). Germline CDR1 reads MNHNS; CDR2 reads SASEGT. The CDR3 spans 14 residues. In DNA form, the CDR3 reads TGTGCCGGCAGCGTTGGGGGGCGAGGAGATACGCAGTATTTT. Amino acids: CAGSVGGRGDTQYF.

The CDR3 loop reads CASSVRPLGTNYGYTF. The CDR3 DNA is TGTGCCAGCAGCGTACGCCCACTGGGGACCAACTATGGCTACACCTTC. This chain joins TRBV7-2 and TRBJ1-2, with D perhaps TRBD1 (5 bases). With 5 bases removed from V and 2 bases from J, the gap between germline ends came to 18 bases. CDR3 length: 16 amino acids. Germline CDR1 and CDR2: SGHTA and FQGNSA.